This is a list of T cell receptor beta chains from one sample in a study of radiotherapy plus CTLA-4 blockade in lung cancer. Using immunoSEQ multiplex PCR, the repertoire was profiled, and TCRdb retains in-frame clones only, with some absent. The sample contains over 80,000 clones, about 88% of which appear only once. Material: peripheral blood, obtained from a patient treated with radiotherapy plus ipilimumab. Every receptor here comes from a human donor with non-small cell lung cancer that progressed on radiotherapy plus ipilimumab. Each CDR3 is given with its conserved first and last residue. Fields, in order: V gene, J gene, clone size, D gene, CDR3 DNA, CDR3 protein. The D gene is left open where the match is weak. The size field is filled for only some rows; it gives once, few, many or a size class.

TRBV5-6	TRBJ1-3	.	.	TGTGCCAGCAGCCCCTTTGGATGGGGAGCGGGCTCTGGAAACACCATATATTTT	CASSPFGWGAGSGNTIYF
TRBV5-1	TRBJ2-5	.	TRBD2	TGCGCCAGCAGCTTGGGGCAACTAGCGGGAGCCCAAGAGACCCAGTACTTC	CASSLGQLAGAQETQYF
TRBV30	TRBJ2-5	.	.	TGTGCCTGGAGTTTCAGCGGAAAAGAGACCCAGTACTTC	CAWSFSGKETQYF
TRBV6-5	TRBJ1-5	few	.	TGTGCCAGCACGAACCGAGGGTTGCCCCAGCATTTT	CASTNRGLPQHF
TRBV5-1	TRBJ2-7	.	TRBD1	TGCGCCAGCAGCTTGGGACAGGGTGGGAGCTCCTACGAGCAGTACTTC	CASSLGQGGSSYEQYF
TRBV5-6	TRBJ1-2	.	TRBD1	TGTGCCAGCAGCCCAGCCCCGACAGGGTTACTCTATGGCTACACCTTC	CASSPAPTGLLYGYTF
TRBV7-3	TRBJ2-1	.	.	TGTGCCAGCAGCCCCTTGGGCGGGACAAGGGTATTCTTC	CASSPLGGTRVFF
TRBV14	TRBJ2-7	.	.	TGTGCCAGCAGCCAAGTTAGGGGATTGGGCGAGCAGTACTTC	CASSQVRGLGEQYF
TRBV18	TRBJ2-1	.	.	TGTGCCAGCTCGACGGGGATGAGGGGCGCGGTCAATGAGCAGTTCTTC	CASSTGMRGAVNEQFF
TRBV28	TRBJ2-1	.	TRBD2	TGTGCCAGCAGTTTATGGGGGGGGAACTACAATGAGCAGTTCTTC	CASSLWGGNYNEQFF
TRBV6-5	TRBJ2-4	.	TRBD1	TGTGCCAGCAGCCAAGGACAGGGGGCGAACATTCAGTACTTC	CASSQGQGANIQYF
TRBV5-4	TRBJ1-2	.	TRBD1	TGTGCCAGCAGCCCGGGACAGGGGCCCGGCTACACCTTC	CASSPGQGPGYTF
TRBV18	TRBJ2-1	.	TRBD2	TGTGCCAGCTCACCACAGAAGACTAGCGGGGGGAACAATGAGCAGTTCTTC	CASSPQKTSGGNNEQFF
TRBV11-2	TRBJ2-1	.	TRBD2	TGTGCCAGCAGCTTATTGCGGGGGGGAAACAATGAGCAGTTCTTC	CASSLLRGGNNEQFF
TRBV5-1	TRBJ2-7	.	TRBD2	TGCGCCAGCAGCTTGGACGGGACTAGCGGGATTTACGAGCAGTACTTC	CASSLDGTSGIYEQYF
TRBV5-1	TRBJ2-7	.	.	TGCGCCAGCAGCTTGGCCGGGAAGGTCGTGGACGAGCAGTACTTC	CASSLAGKVVDEQYF
TRBV5-5	TRBJ2-7	.	TRBD2	TGTGCCAGCAGCTGGGGGACTAGCGACGAGCAGTACTTC	CASSWGTSDEQYF
TRBV6-6	TRBJ2-3	.	.	TGTGCCAGCAGTTACGCCCTAGTGAGCACAGATACGCAGTATTTT	CASSYALVSTDTQYF
TRBV7-2	TRBJ1-5	.	.	TGTGCCAGCAGCGAGGGGAAGGGGCTGCAGCCCCAGCATTTT	CASSEGKGLQPQHF
TRBV28	TRBJ2-5	.	.	TGTGCCAGCACCATGATCGGGGGTGAGGAGACCCAGTACTTC	CASTMIGGEETQYF
TRBV25-1	TRBJ1-6	.	.	TGTGCCAGCAGTGTTGGGGCCTATAATTCACCCCTCCACTTT	CASSVGAYNSPLHF
TRBV6-1	TRBJ1-2	.	.	TGTGCCAGCATAGACAGTAGGTATGGCTGCACCTTC	CASIDSRYGCTF
TRBV4-3	TRBJ1-2	once	TRBD1	TGCGCCAGCAGTCGAGATAGACAGGGAGGCTACACCTTC	CASSRDRQGGYTF
TRBV7-8	TRBJ2-5	.	.	TGTGCCAGCAGCTTAGTATACGCCCGGATGTACTTC	CASSLVYARMYF
TRBV4-3	TRBJ2-7	.	.	TGCGCCAGCAGCCAAGATTGGACCAGGGGTAGTGGCGAGCAGTACTTC	CASSQDWTRGSGEQYF
TRBV18	TRBJ1-2	.	.	TGTGCCAGCTCAGAATCATGGGGGGACGCTAACTATGGCTACACCTTC	CASSESWGDANYGYTF
TRBV7-2	TRBJ1-5	.	TRBD1	TGTGCCAGCAGCCGGGACAGTCTCAATCAGCCCCAGCATTTT	CASSRDSLNQPQHF
TRBV7-2	TRBJ1-1	.	.	TGTGCCAGCAGCTTAGGATCAGGGATTTCCACTGAAGCTTTCTTT	CASSLGSGISTEAFF
TRBV10-3	TRBJ1-1	.	.	TGTGCCATCAGTTTACAGGATCAGAACACTGAAGCTTTCTTT	CAISLQDQNTEAFF
TRBV5-4	TRBJ1-3	.	.	TGTGCCAGCAGCTTAGTGGGGGGCCGAAGCTCTGGAAACACCATATATTTT	CASSLVGGRSSGNTIYF
TRBV11-2	TRBJ1-1	.	.	TGTGCCAGCAGCGCCAGGGTCTCTGAAGCTTTCTTT	CASSARVSEAFF
TRBV4-3	TRBJ2-1	once	.	TGCGCCAGCAGCCAAGATGTGGGGGGAGCCTACAATGAGCAGTTCTTC	CASSQDVGGAYNEQFF
TRBV7-6	TRBJ2-5	.	TRBD1	TGTGCCAGCAGCCCGTATATAGGGACAGCCCAAGAGACCCAGTACTTC	CASSPYIGTAQETQYF
TRBV5-4	TRBJ2-7	once	TRBD1	TGTGCCAGCAGAAGGACAGGGAACTACGAGCAGTACTTC	CASRRTGNYEQYF
TRBV5-1	TRBJ2-5	.	TRBD1	TGCGCCAGCAGCTTGTCGGGACAGGGGTACCAAGAGACCCAGTACTTC	CASSLSGQGYQETQYF
TRBV11-3	TRBJ2-5	.	.	TGTGCCAGCAGCTTAGCGGGCGGAAAGACCCAGTACTTC	CASSLAGGKTQYF
TRBV2	TRBJ1-2	.	TRBD1	TGTGCCAGCAAGGGGGGGACAGGGAGTTATAACTATGGCTACACCTTC	CASKGGTGSYNYGYTF
TRBV7-9	TRBJ2-7	.	TRBD1	TGTGCCAGCAGCTTGGGGGGACAGGGAACCTACGAGCAGTACTTC	CASSLGGQGTYEQYF
TRBV19	TRBJ2-7	.	.	TGTGCCAGTAGTATCGTGAGCTCCTACGAGCAGTACTTC	CASSIVSSYEQYF
TRBV18	TRBJ1-1	.	.	TGTGCCAGCTCACCCACGCAGGGGAACACTGAAGCTTTCTTT	CASSPTQGNTEAFF
TRBV4-3	TRBJ1-1	.	.	TGCGCCAGCAGCCGGGGGCCAAACACTGAAGCTTTCTTT	CASSRGPNTEAFF
TRBV7-2	TRBJ2-7	.	TRBD2	TGTGCCAGCAGGGGCGGGAGAGTTTACGAGCAGTACTTC	CASRGGRVYEQYF